The next 20 T cell receptor beta chains were all read from a single sample in a study of blood T cell repertoires in COVID-19. Sequenced by immunoSEQ multiplex PCR; TCRdb stores in-frame clones only, minus some. The sample yields some 160,000 clones, around four fifths seen once. The specimen was peripheral blood. The receptors were gathered from a woman aged 70-85 years who had recovered from COVID-19.

V gene TRBV27 combines with J gene TRBJ1-1; D is possibly TRBD1 (6 bases). Germline V gene lookup returns CDR1 MNHEY and CDR2 SMNVEV (reference sequence). There are 14 residues in the CDR3. Trimming pared 4 bases from V and 5 bases from J, leaving 14 bases between. CDR3 sequence: CASSWGQGLTEAFF. As DNA, the CDR3 is TGTGCCAGCAGTTGGGGGCAGGGGCTAACTGAAGCTTTCTTT.

The chain has TRBV5-1 and TRBJ2-7; 8 bases match TRBD2. The germline V gene has CDR1 SGHRS and CDR2 YFSETQ. CDR3 length: 13 residues. Trimming took 4 bases from V and 5 from J; bases not matched to a gene: 5. The CDR3 DNA reads TGCGCCAGCAGCACGAGCGGGGGCCACGAGCAGTACTTC. It encodes CASSTSGGHEQYF.

The chain combines TRBV9 with TRBJ1-2, with a possible D match to TRBD1 (6 bases). This CDR3 comprises 13 residues. Germline V gene data show CDR1 as SGDLS and CDR2 as YYNGEE. V dropped 0 bases and J dropped 8 bases, with 11 bases sitting between them. This chain's CDR3 is CASSVAGAGGYTF. Written as DNA, the CDR3 is TGTGCCAGCAGCGTAGCAGGGGCGGGCGGCTACACCTTC.

The CDR3 DNA reads as TGTGCCAGCAGCCAAACTAGCGGGGGGGCGCTCTACAATGAGCAGTTCTTC. As protein: CASSQTSGGALYNEQFF. The V call is TRBV3-1 (or the pseudogene TRBV3-2), the J call TRBJ2-1, with TRBD2 matching over 13 bases. J was trimmed by 3 bases and V by 2 bases; bases with no gene match: 4. The CDR3 runs to 17 residues. In germline, CDR1 is LGHDT, CDR2 YNNKEL (reference sequence).

The chain joins TRBV9 to TRBJ1-1; 8 bases fit TRBD1. Trimming removed 3 bases from V and 3 bases from J; junction bases left unmatched: 4. The CDR3 contains 14 residues. From germline, CDR1 is SGDLS and CDR2 YYNGEE. The CDR3, as DNA: TGTGCCAGCAGCGAATACAGGGGGGACACTGAAGCTTTCTTT. Residues: CASSEYRGDTEAFF.

This chain connects TRBV10-3 to TRBJ1-2, with a possible D match to TRBD1 (6 bases). The CDR3 is 15 amino acids. Germline CDR1 and CDR2: ENHRY and SYGVKD. V was shortened by 6 bases and J by 6 bases, with 20 bases between the two germline ends. CDR3 sequence: CAISDGGRRLDGYTF. The CDR3, as DNA: TGTGCCATCAGCGATGGGGGCCGGAGGCTTGATGGCTACACCTTC.

This chain joins TRBV7-2 and TRBJ2-5; TRBD2 matches 9 bases. Trimming at V came to 3 bases and at J to 4 bases, leaving 9 bases not matched to a gene. In germline, CDR1 is SGHTA, CDR2 FQGNSA. This CDR3 has 16 residues. As DNA, the CDR3 is TGTGCCAGCAGCTTTGGCGGGAGGGCCGAGGGAGAGACCCAGTACTTC. Its protein is CASSFGGRAEGETQYF.

This clone came up a few times. This sequence joins TRBV11-2 and TRBJ1-6, with no clear D. The V end lost 0 bases, the J end lost 8 bases, and 11 bases lay between the germline ends. The germline V gene has CDR1 SGHAT and CDR2 FQNNGV. The CDR3 loop spans 15 amino acids. CDR3: CASSLEPSGDSPLHF. CDR3 DNA: TGTGCCAGCAGCTTAGAGCCCTCCGGGGATTCACCCCTCCACTTT.

The chain uses TRBV29-1 and TRBJ1-1, with 7 positions matching TRBD1. Germline lookup yields CDR1 SQVTM and CDR2 ANQGSEA. CDR3 size: 13 residues. V shed 5 bases, J shed 5 bases, and the junction held 8 bases outside the gene matches. CDR3 region: CSVKRGGGTEAFF. CDR3 nucleotide sequence: TGCAGCGTTAAAAGAGGGGGCGGGACTGAAGCTTTCTTT.

The chain uses TRBV18 and TRBJ1-4; possible D gene TRBD1, 5 bases. CDR1 is KGHSH and CDR2 is LQKENI in the germline V gene. The CDR3 has 15 amino acids. V lost 2 bases and J lost 3, with 10 bases in between. The CDR3 DNA is TGTGCCAGCTCACCATTGGGGCAGCCTAATGAAAAACTGTTTTTT. Amino acid sequence: CASSPLGQPNEKLFF.

This chain connects TRBV28 to TRBJ1-3, with 9 nucleotides matching TRBD1. J was trimmed by 3 bases and V by 4 bases; bases with no gene match: 4. The CDR3 runs to 15 residues. Germline V lookup: CDR1 MDHEN, CDR2 SYDVKM. The CDR3 region is CASSSQGALGNTIYF. In DNA form, the CDR3 reads TGTGCCAGCAGTTCACAGGGGGCGCTTGGAAACACCATATATTTT.

V and J are TRBV4-2 and TRBJ2-3, with TRBD2 identical over 14 bases. Trimming at V came to 2 bases and at J to 6 bases, leaving 10 bases not matched to a gene. The length of the CDR3 is 18 residues. Germline CDR1 and CDR2: LGHNA and YNFKEQ. This CDR3 reads CASSQPAGTSGSGDTQYF. The DNA of the CDR3 is TGTGCCAGCAGCCAACCCGCCGGGACTAGCGGGAGTGGTGATACGCAGTATTTT.

The V and J genes are TRBV19 and TRBJ2-6, with 7 bases fitting TRBD2. The CDR3 has 16 amino acids. J gave up 7 bases and V 5 bases, and 11 bases lay outside the gene matches. Per the germline V gene, CDR1 is LNHDA and CDR2 is SQIVND (reference sequence). The CDR3 spells CASSPRGVSVANVLTF. CDR3 bases: TGTGCCAGTAGTCCCCGGGGGGTCTCGGTAGCCAACGTCCTGACTTTC.

CDR3 sequence (DNA): TGTGCCAGCGCGGGTCCGGGATACAATGAGCAGTTCTTC. Protein sequence: CASAGPGYNEQFF. The chain is built from TRBV7-9 and TRBJ2-1; tentatively, D is TRBD2 (5 bases). V lost 8 bases and J lost 4, with 12 bases in between. The CDR3 sequence is 13 residues long. Germline CDR1 is SEHNR and CDR2 is FQNEAQ (reference sequence).

This clone occurred many times. The chain joins TRBV4-3 to TRBJ1-6; D unresolved. The CDR3 totals 16 residues. CDR1 is LGHNA, CDR2 YSLEER, per germline. Trimming left V 1 base short and J 1 base short, with 8 bases between. This CDR3 is CASSQGARSYNSPLHF. Here the CDR3 DNA reads TGCGCCAGCAGCCAAGGGGCCAGATCCTATAATTCACCCCTCCACTTT.

This clone was observed a few times. The chain is built from TRBV5-6 and TRBJ1-5; D remains ambiguous. Looked up from germline, CDR1 is SGHDT and CDR2 is YYEEEE. Trimming shortened V by 4 bases and J by 4 bases, and 9 bases separated the two germline ends. The CDR3 sequence is 13 residues long. CDR3 coding DNA: TGTGCCAGCAGCCCCGGGTGGAATCAGCCCCAGCATTTT. Encoded protein: CASSPGWNQPQHF.

The rearrangement uses TRBV19 and TRBJ2-7; 8 nucleotides match TRBD2. The CDR3 sequence is 15 residues long. V lost 3 bases to trimming and J lost 2 bases; unmatched junction nucleotides: 6. CDR1 is LNHDA and CDR2 is SQIVND in the germline V gene (reference sequence). CDR3 in DNA: TGTGCCAGTAGTATTTTCGGGACTAGTCCCTACGAGCAGTACTTC. Translation gives CASSIFGTSPYEQYF.

The V and J genes are TRBV7-2 and TRBJ1-1; D is perhaps TRBD1 (6 bases). The ends were cut back, 5 bases at V and 4 bases at J, with 20 bases in the middle. CDR3 size: 16 residues. From germline, CDR1 is SGHTA and CDR2 FQGNSA. CDR3 nucleotides: TGTGCCAGCAGCCCCCATAGGGGGGGCGCGGGCACTGAAGCTTTCTTT. Translated: CASSPHRGGAGTEAFF.

The V call is TRBV18, the J call TRBJ2-7; D is possibly TRBD1 (6 bases). The V gene lost 5 bases and the J gene lost 5 bases, with 19 bases spanning the gap. The CDR3 runs 15 residues. CDR1 is KGHSH and CDR2 is LQKENI in the germline V gene. CDR3: CASSEFTGTQNEQYF. As DNA, the CDR3 is TGTGCCAGCTCAGAGTTCACCGGGACACAAAACGAGCAGTACTTC.

The V gene is TRBV10-3, the J gene TRBJ2-6; D is perhaps TRBD1 (8 bases). The CDR3 has 18 amino acids. Trimming stripped 6 bases from V and 0 bases from J, with 18 bases between. Germline CDR1 ENHRY, CDR2 SYGVKD. CDR3 sequence: CAIRKSGTGTSGANVLTF. CDR3 in DNA: TGTGCCATCAGAAAAAGCGGGACAGGCACCTCTGGGGCCAACGTCCTGACTTTC.